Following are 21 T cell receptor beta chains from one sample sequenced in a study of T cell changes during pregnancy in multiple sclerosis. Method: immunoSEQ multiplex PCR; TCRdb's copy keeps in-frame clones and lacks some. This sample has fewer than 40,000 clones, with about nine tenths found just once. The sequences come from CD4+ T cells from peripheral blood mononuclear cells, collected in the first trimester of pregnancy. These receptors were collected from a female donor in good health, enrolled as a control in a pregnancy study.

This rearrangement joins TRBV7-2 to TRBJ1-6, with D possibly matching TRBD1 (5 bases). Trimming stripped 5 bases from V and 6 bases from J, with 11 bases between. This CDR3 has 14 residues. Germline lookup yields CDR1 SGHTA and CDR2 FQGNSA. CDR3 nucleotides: TGTGCCAGCAGCGCGCAGGGTAGTAATTCACCCCTCCACTTT. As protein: CASSAQGSNSPLHF.

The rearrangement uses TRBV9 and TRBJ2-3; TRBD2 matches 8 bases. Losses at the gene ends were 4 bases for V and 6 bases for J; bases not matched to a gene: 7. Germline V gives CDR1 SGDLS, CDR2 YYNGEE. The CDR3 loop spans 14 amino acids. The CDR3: CASSPRTSKDTQYF. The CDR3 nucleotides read TGTGCCAGCAGCCCTCGGACTAGCAAGGATACGCAGTATTTT.

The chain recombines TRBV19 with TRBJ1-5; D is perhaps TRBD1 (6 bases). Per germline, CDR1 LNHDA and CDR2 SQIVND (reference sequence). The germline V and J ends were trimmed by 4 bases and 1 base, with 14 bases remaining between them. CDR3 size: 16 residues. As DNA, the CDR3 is TGTGCCAGTAGTACCAAGGGGGTAGGAAGCAATCAGCCCCAGCATTTT. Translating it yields CASSTKGVGSNQPQHF.

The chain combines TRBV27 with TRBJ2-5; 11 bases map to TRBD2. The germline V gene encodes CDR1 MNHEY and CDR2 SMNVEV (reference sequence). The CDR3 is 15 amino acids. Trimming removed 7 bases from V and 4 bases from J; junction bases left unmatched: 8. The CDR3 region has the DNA TGTGCCAGCACTCGTAGCGGGGGGGCCCTAGAGACCCAGTACTTC. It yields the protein CASTRSGGALETQYF.

In DNA, the CDR3 is TGTGCCAGCAGACAGGGCAGTTGGACTGAAGCTTTCTTT. The encoded protein is CASRQGSWTEAFF. The rearrangement joins TRBV6-5 to TRBJ1-1; D perhaps matches TRBD1 (6 bases). Germline lookup yields CDR1 MNHEY and CDR2 SVGAGI. The V gene lost 6 bases and the J gene lost 5 bases, with 13 bases spanning the gap. The CDR3 is 13 residues long.

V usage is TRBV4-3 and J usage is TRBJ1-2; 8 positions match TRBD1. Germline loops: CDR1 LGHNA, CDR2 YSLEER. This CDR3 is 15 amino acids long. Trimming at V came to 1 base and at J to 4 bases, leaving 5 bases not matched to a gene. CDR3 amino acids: CASSQVTGGPYGYTF. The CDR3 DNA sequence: TGCGCCAGCAGCCAAGTAACAGGGGGGCCCTATGGCTACACCTTC.

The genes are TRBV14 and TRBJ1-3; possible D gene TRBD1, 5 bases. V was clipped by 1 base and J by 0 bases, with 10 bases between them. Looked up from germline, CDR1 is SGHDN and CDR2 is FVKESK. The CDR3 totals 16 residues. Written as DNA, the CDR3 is TGTGCCAGCAGCCAAGTAAGGGGTGGCTCTGGAAACACCATATATTTT. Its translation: CASSQVRGGSGNTIYF.

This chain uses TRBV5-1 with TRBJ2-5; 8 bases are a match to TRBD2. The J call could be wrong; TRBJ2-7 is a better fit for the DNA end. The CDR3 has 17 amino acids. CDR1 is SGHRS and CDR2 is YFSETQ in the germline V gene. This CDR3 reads CASSLSGGVSGVYEQYF. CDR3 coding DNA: TGCGCCAGCAGCTTGAGCGGGGGTGTTAGCGGGGTTTACGAGCAGTACTTC.

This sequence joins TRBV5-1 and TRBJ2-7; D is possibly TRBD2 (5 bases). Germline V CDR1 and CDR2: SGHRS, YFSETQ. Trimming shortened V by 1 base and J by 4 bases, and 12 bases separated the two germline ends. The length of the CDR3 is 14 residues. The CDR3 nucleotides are TGCGCCAGCAGCTTGCCGGAATCGGGATACGAGCAGTACTTC. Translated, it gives CASSLPESGYEQYF.

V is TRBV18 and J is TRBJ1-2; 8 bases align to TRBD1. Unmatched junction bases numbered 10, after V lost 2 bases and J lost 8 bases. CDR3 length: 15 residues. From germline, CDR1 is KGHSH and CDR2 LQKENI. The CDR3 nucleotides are TGTGCCAGCTCACCAGTTGGGGCGACAGGGGACGGCTACACCTTC. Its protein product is CASSPVGATGDGYTF. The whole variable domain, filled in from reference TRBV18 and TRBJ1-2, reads NAGVMQNPRHLVRRRGQEARLRCSPMKGHSHVYWYRQLPEEGLKFMVYLQKENIIDESGMPKERFSAEFPKEGPSILRIQQVVRGDSAAYFCASSPVGATGDGYTFGSGTRLTVV.

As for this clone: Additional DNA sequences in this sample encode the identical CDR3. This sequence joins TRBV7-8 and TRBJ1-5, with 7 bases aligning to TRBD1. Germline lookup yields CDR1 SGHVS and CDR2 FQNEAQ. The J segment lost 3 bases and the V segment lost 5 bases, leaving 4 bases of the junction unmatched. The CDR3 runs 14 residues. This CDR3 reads CASSATGVNQPQHF. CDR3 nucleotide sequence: TGTGCCAGCAGCGCTACAGGGGTCAATCAGCCCCAGCATTTT. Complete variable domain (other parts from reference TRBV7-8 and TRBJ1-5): GAGVSQSPRYKVAKRGQDVALRCDPISGHVSLFWYQQALGQGPEFLTYFQNEAQLDKSGLPSDRFFAERPEGSVSTLKIQRTQQEDSAVYLCASSATGVNQPQHFGDGTRLSIL.

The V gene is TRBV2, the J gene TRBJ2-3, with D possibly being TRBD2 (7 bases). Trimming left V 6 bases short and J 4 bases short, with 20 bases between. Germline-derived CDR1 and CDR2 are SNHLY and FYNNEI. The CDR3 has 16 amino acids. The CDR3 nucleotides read TGTGCCAGCAGGTCTGAGGGGGGGCGGGGCCCAGATACGCAGTATTTT. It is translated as CASRSEGGRGPDTQYF.

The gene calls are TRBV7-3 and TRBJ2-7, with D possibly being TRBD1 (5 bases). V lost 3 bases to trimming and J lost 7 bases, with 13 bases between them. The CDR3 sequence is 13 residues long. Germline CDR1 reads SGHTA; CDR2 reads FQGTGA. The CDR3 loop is CASSFVPAGEQYF. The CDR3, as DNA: TGTGCCAGCAGCTTCGTCCCCGCAGGGGAGCAGTACTTC.

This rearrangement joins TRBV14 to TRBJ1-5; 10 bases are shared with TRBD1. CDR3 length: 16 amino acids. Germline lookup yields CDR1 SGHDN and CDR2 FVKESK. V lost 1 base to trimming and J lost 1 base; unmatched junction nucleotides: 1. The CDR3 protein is CASSQGTGGSNQPQHF. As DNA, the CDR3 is TGTGCCAGCAGCCAAGGGACAGGGGGGAGCAATCAGCCCCAGCATTTT.

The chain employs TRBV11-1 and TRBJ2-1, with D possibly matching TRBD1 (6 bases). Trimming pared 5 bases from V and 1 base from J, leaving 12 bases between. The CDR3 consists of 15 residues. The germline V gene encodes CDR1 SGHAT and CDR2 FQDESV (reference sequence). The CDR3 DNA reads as TGTGCCAGCAGCCCCCGAGGGGGATCCTACAATGAGCAGTTCTTC. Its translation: CASSPRGGSYNEQFF.

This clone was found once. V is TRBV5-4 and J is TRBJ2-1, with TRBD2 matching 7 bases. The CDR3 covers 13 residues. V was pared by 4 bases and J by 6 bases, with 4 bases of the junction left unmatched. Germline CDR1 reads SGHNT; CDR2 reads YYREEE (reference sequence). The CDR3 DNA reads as TGTGCCAGCAGCCGCAGGGAGGGCAATGAGCAGTTCTTC. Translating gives CASSRREGNEQFF.

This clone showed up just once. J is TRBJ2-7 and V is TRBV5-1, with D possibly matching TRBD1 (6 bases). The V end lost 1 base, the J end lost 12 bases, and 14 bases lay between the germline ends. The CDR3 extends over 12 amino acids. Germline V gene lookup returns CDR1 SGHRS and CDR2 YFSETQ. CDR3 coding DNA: TGCGCCAGCAGCTTGTACGGGACACCGACGTACTTC. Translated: CASSLYGTPTYF.

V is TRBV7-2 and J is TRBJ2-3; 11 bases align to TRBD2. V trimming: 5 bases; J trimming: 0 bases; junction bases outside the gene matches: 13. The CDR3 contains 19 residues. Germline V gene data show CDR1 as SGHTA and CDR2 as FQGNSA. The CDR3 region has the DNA TGTGCCAGCAGCCTCTATAGCGGGGGGGCCCCTTCTAGCACAGATACGCAGTATTTT. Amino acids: CASSLYSGGAPSSTDTQYF. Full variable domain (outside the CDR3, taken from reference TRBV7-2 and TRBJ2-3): GAGVSQSPSNKVTEKGKDVELRCDPISGHTALYWYRQSLGQGLEFLIYFQGNSAPDKSGLPSDRFSAERTGGSVSTLTIQRTQQEDSAVYLCASSLYSGGAPSSTDTQYFGPGTRLTVL.

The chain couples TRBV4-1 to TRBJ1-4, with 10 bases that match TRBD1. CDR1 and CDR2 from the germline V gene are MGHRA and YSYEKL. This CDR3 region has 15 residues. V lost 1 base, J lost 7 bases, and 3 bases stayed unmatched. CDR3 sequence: CASSQGQGAVEKLFF. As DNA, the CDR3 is TGCGCCAGCAGCCAAGGACAGGGGGCGGTTGAAAAACTGTTTTTT.

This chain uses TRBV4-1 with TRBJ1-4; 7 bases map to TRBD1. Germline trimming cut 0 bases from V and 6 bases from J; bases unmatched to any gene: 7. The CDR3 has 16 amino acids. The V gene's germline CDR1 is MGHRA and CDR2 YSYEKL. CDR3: CASSQDARDRDEKLFF. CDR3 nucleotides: TGCGCCAGCAGCCAAGATGCCCGCGACAGGGATGAAAAACTGTTTTTT.

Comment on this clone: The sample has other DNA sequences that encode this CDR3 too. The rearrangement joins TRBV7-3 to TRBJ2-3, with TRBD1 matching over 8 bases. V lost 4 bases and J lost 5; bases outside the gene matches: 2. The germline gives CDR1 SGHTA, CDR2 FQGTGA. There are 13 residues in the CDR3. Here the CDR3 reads CASSSQGGDTQYF. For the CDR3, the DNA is TGTGCCAGCAGCTCACAGGGGGGAGATACGCAGTATTTT.